A single sample gave rise to the 15 T cell receptor beta chains below, sequenced in a study of technical replicates of blood from a handful of donors. The assay was immunoSEQ multiplex PCR, and TCRdb's table has in-frame clones only and misses some. The top ten hold 0.37% of the sample, which has about 82,000 clones, over 90% seen once. Source material: T cells isolated from PBMCs. The receptors here all came from a human donor in good health.

This chain links TRBV28 with TRBJ1-2, with 7 bases aligning to TRBD1. From germline, CDR1 is MDHEN and CDR2 SYDVKM. The junction had 5 bases not matched to a gene; V was cut back by 4 bases and J by 0 bases. CDR3 size: 15 residues. CDR3 protein: CASSSRGTANYGYTF. CDR3 in DNA: TGTGCCAGCAGTTCCCGTGGGACAGCTAACTATGGCTACACCTTC.

The rearrangement links TRBV28 to TRBJ2-5; possible D gene TRBD2, 5 bases. This CDR3 contains 14 residues. Deletions cut 3 bases from V and 5 bases from J, with 13 bases between. CDR1 is MDHEN and CDR2 is SYDVKM in the germline V gene. The CDR3 nucleotides are TGTGCCAGCAGTTTTCGAGGGATCGGGGAGACCCAGTACTTC. It encodes CASSFRGIGETQYF. Filled out from reference TRBV28 and TRBJ2-5, the complete variable domain reads DVKVTQSSRYLVKRTGEKVFLECVQDMDHENMFWYRQDPGLGLRLIYFSYDVKMKEKGDIPEGYSVSREKKERFSLILESASTNQTSMYLCASSFRGIGETQYFGPGTRLLVL.

The chain joins TRBV19 to TRBJ2-7; weak D call: TRBD1 (6 bases). The CDR3 totals 14 residues. Trimming removed 3 bases from V and 6 bases from J, with 15 bases in between. Germline V gene sequence: CDR1 LNHDA, CDR2 SQIVND (reference sequence). CDR3 nucleotide sequence: TGTGCCAGTAGTATCAGGGGTCTAGTAGGCGAGCAGTACTTC. It encodes CASSIRGLVGEQYF. Full variable domain (rest looked up from reference TRBV19 and TRBJ2-7): DGGITQSPKYLFRKEGQNVTLSCEQNLNHDAMYWYRQDPGQGLRLIYYSQIVNDFQKGDIAEGYSVSREKKESFPLTVTSAQKNPTAFYLCASSIRGLVGEQYFGPGTRLTVT.

This chain connects TRBV30 to TRBJ2-1; a weak D match, TRBD2 (6 bases). CDR3 length equals 14 residues. V was trimmed by 3 bases and J by 5 bases, leaving 14 bases between them. The V gene's germline CDR1 is GTSNPN and CDR2 SVGIG (reference sequence). The CDR3 is CAWREVAVNNEQFF. As DNA, the CDR3 is TGTGCCTGGAGAGAGGTAGCGGTTAACAATGAGCAGTTCTTC.

The rearrangement joins TRBV5-6 to TRBJ1-1; D is undetermined. Per germline, CDR1 SGHDT and CDR2 YYEEEE. The ends were cut back, 2 bases at V and 0 bases at J, with 17 bases in the middle. The length of the CDR3 is 17 residues. In DNA form, the CDR3 reads TGTGCCAGCAGCTTTAAGGGAGTGGGAATACTGAACACTGAAGCTTTCTTT. It yields the protein CASSFKGVGILNTEAFF. Together with reference TRBV5-6 and TRBJ1-1, the CDR3 gives the full variable domain: DAGVTQSPTHLIKTRGQQVTLRCSPKSGHDTVSWYQQALGQGPQFIFQYYEEEERQRGNFPDRFSGHQFPNYSSELNVNALLLGDSALYLCASSFKGVGILNTEAFFGQGTRLTVV.

The CDR3 here is CSVALGQGSYEQYF. The CDR3 DNA follows: TGCAGCGTTGCATTGGGACAGGGCTCCTACGAGCAGTACTTC. The chain is built from TRBV29-1 and TRBJ2-7, with 9 bases lining up with TRBD1. J was trimmed by 0 bases and V by 4 bases; bases with no gene match: 4. This CDR3 is 14 amino acids long. Germline V CDR1 and CDR2: SQVTM, ANQGSEA.

The chain recombines TRBV29-1 with TRBJ2-7; TRBD1 aligns across 7 bases. The CDR3 is made up of 14 amino acids. The germline gives CDR1 SQVTM, CDR2 ANQGSEA. Unmatched junction bases numbered 4, after V lost 2 bases and J lost 0 bases. CDR3 DNA: TGCAGCGTTGAACCCGGGACAGACTCCTACGAGCAGTACTTC. It codes for CSVEPGTDSYEQYF.

The chain recombines TRBV11-2 with TRBJ2-7, with a weak D call TRBD1 (5 bases). The CDR3 sequence is 14 residues long. V was cut by 4 bases and J by 4 bases, with 14 bases left in between. Germline V lookup: CDR1 SGHAT, CDR2 FQNNGV. CDR3 sequence: CASSSPPAGYEQYF. DNA of the CDR3: TGTGCCAGCAGCTCCCCCCCTGCAGGGTACGAGCAGTACTTC.

The V gene is TRBV7-2, the J gene TRBJ2-1; no definite D call. CDR1 is SGHTA, CDR2 FQGNSA, per germline. Trimming left V 0 bases short and J 7 bases short, with 10 bases between. The CDR3 has 14 amino acids. In nucleotides, the CDR3 is TGTGCCAGCAGCTTAGCGCCCCCACAGAATGAGCAGTTCTTC. Protein product: CASSLAPPQNEQFF.

The rearrangement links TRBV6-1 to TRBJ2-7; perhaps TRBD1 as D (6 bases). The germline V and J ends were trimmed by 3 bases and 2 bases, with 14 bases remaining between them. Germline V gene data show CDR1 as MNHNS and CDR2 as SASEGT. The CDR3 loop spans 15 amino acids. CDR3 sequence reads: CASSDGWGPTYEQYF. CDR3 nucleotides: TGTGCCAGCAGTGATGGGTGGGGGCCTACCTACGAGCAGTACTTC.

On this clone: The conserved phenylalanine or tryptophan normally closing the CDR3 is absent here, so this likely arose from a read error. The rearrangement joins TRBV19 to TRBJ2-2, with D maybe TRBD1 (6 bases). From germline, CDR1 is LNHDA and CDR2 SQIVND (reference sequence). V lost 4 bases, J lost 3 bases, and 9 bases lay in between. The CDR3 sequence is 14 residues long. DNA for the CDR3: TGTGCCAGTAGTACCCAGGGGCACACCGGGGAGCTGTTTCTT. This gives the protein CASSTQGHTGELFL.

The chain joins TRBV19 to TRBJ2-6; TRBD1 matches at 9 bases. This CDR3 is built from 16 residues. The germline V gene has CDR1 LNHDA and CDR2 SQIVND (reference sequence). Losses at the gene ends were 11 bases for V and 4 bases for J; bases not matched to a gene: 12. The CDR3 DNA reads TGTGCCTCCTTACGGACAGGGGCTGCAGGGGCCAACGTCCTGACTTTC. It yields the protein CASLRTGAAGANVLTF.

This clone was counted only a few times. This chain connects TRBV7-9 to TRBJ1-1; no definite D call. CDR3 length: 15 residues. Looked up from germline, CDR1 is SEHNR and CDR2 is FQNEAQ (reference sequence). Trimming shortened V by 5 bases and J by 1 base, and 14 bases separated the two germline ends. This CDR3 reads CASSRGGSGNTEAFF. The CDR3 DNA reads as TGTGCCAGCAGCCGAGGAGGGTCGGGGAACACTGAAGCTTTCTTT.

V gene TRBV7-6 combines with J gene TRBJ2-1; 8 nucleotides match TRBD1. The ends lost 1 base at V and 9 bases at J; junction bases unmatched: 8. Germline V lookup: CDR1 SGHVS, CDR2 FNYEAQ. The CDR3 sequence is 15 residues long. In DNA form, the CDR3 reads TGTGCCAGCAGCTTAGGATCCGGGACAGGTAGTGAGCAGTTCTTC. This translates into CASSLGSGTGSEQFF. The full variable domain, completed using reference TRBV7-6 and TRBJ2-1, is GAGVSQSPRYKVTKRGQDVALRCDPISGHVSLYWYRQALGQGPEFLTYFNYEAQQDKSGLPNDRFSAERPEGSISTLTIQRTEQRDSAMYRCASSLGSGTGSEQFFGPGTRLTVL.

V gene TRBV15 combines with J gene TRBJ2-5; TRBD2 agrees at 14 bases. This CDR3 contains 17 residues. Germline assignment: CDR1 LNHNV and CDR2 YYDKDF (reference sequence). After removal of 0 bases from V and 5 bases from J, the junction contained 5 bases not matched to a gene. CDR3 DNA: TGTGCCACCAGCAGAGATTTGGGACTAGCGGGAGAGGAGACCCAGTACTTC. It is translated as CATSRDLGLAGEETQYF.